These 13 T cell receptor beta chains came from one sample sequenced in a study of cytomegalovirus exposure and HLA in healthy donors. The PCR used 60 Vbeta and 13 Jbeta primers. The repertoire was sequenced with immunoSEQ multiplex PCR; TCRdb's copy has only in-frame clones and lacks some. The sample includes roughly 180,000 clones, 78% of them seen just once. The specimen sequenced was PBMCs. Receptors were obtained from a woman aged 25 to 39 in good health and CMV-seropositive.

The rearrangement joins TRBV5-6 to TRBJ2-7; TRBD2 might be the D (6 bases). The CDR3 covers 15 residues. V lost 4 bases and J lost 5, with 19 bases in between. CDR1 and CDR2 from the germline V gene are SGHDT and YYEEEE. This CDR3 is CASSPRGVRAHEQYF. CDR3 bases: TGTGCCAGCAGCCCCCGCGGGGTCCGAGCTCACGAGCAGTACTTC.

The V and J genes are TRBV7-2 and TRBJ1-2, with a weak D call TRBD1 (5 bases). The germline V gene has CDR1 SGHTA and CDR2 FQGNSA. CDR3 length: 14 residues. Trimming cost V 6 bases and J 4 bases, with 15 bases left between them. The CDR3 DNA sequence: TGTGCCAGCAGGGACCGGGACTTAACCTATGGCTACACCTTC. Translation: CASRDRDLTYGYTF.

This sequence joins TRBV6-1 and TRBJ2-5; TRBD1 might be the D (6 bases). Near its end, the DNA agrees better with TRBJ2-7, so the J call may be wrong. Looked up from germline, CDR1 is MNHNS and CDR2 is SASEGT. The CDR3 is 16 residues long. The CDR3 coding sequence is TGTGCCAGCAGTGAAGCGTACGGGACACCTACCTACGAGCAGTACTTC. Translated, it gives CASSEAYGTPTYEQYF.

V is TRBV4-1 and J is TRBJ2-7, with 11 bases lining up with TRBD1. J lost 6 bases, V lost 4 bases, and 5 bases had no gene match. Germline values: CDR1 MGHRA, CDR2 YSYEKL. CDR3 length: 14 amino acids. CDR3 DNA sequence: TGCGCCAGCAGCCTATCCGGGACAGGGGGCGAGCAGTACTTC. This sequence encodes CASSLSGTGGEQYF.

The J gene is TRBJ1-2, the V gene TRBV9, with 8 bases lining up with TRBD1. The V gene end was trimmed by 4 bases and the J gene end by 6 bases; junction bases not matched to a gene: 14. The CDR3 sequence is 16 residues long. The germline V gene encodes CDR1 SGDLS and CDR2 YYNGEE. The CDR3 spells CASSYTSGGGKDGYTF. The CDR3 bases are TGTGCCAGCAGCTATACTTCAGGGGGCGGGAAGGATGGCTACACCTTC.

V gene TRBV18 combines with J gene TRBJ1-1, with D possibly being TRBD1 (5 bases). The CDR3 extends over 15 amino acids. The V end lost 6 bases, the J end lost 1 base, and 15 bases lay between the germline ends. Germline CDR1 is KGHSH and CDR2 is LQKENI. The CDR3 bases are TGTGCCAGCTCTCCAAAGACAGTTCAGAACACTGAAGCTTTCTTT. Its protein product is CASSPKTVQNTEAFF.

This sequence joins TRBV9 and TRBJ2-3; 9 bases fit TRBD2. Per germline, CDR1 SGDLS and CDR2 YYNGEE. V shed 0 bases and J 1 base; nucleotides not matched to a gene: 21. The length of the CDR3 is 22 residues. CDR3 amino acids: CASSVVAGGSGRGRVGTDTQYF. CDR3 bases: TGTGCCAGCAGCGTAGTTGCAGGGGGTAGCGGGAGAGGTCGCGTCGGCACAGATACGCAGTATTTT.

This clone was recorded only once. In DNA, the CDR3 is TGCGCCAGCAGCCAAGATCTTCTGAATGAGCAGTTCTTC. Translating gives CASSQDLLNEQFF. The V and J genes are TRBV4-1 and TRBJ2-1; D uncertain. The V and J ends lost 0 bases and 7 bases respectively, with 7 bases between them. CDR3 size: 13 residues. Germline lookup yields CDR1 MGHRA and CDR2 YSYEKL.

V is TRBV10-3 and J is TRBJ1-1, with a possible D match to TRBD1 (6 bases). V shed 11 bases and J shed 3 bases, with 16 bases lying between them. This CDR3 is 13 amino acids long. The germline V gene encodes CDR1 ENHRY and CDR2 SYGVKD. CDR3 residues: CASIQGVDTEAFF. The CDR3 nucleotides read TGTGCCTCGATACAGGGAGTTGACACTGAAGCTTTCTTT.

As for this clone: One end of the junction does not line up with germline, which may come from a read error. The genes are TRBV7-9 and TRBJ2-1, with D possibly TRBD2 on 6 matching bases. The CDR3 has 12 residues. Germline CDR1 and CDR2: SEHNR and FQNEAQ (reference sequence). CDR3 nucleotide sequence: TGTGCCAGCAGCTGGGGGGTGGATGAGCAGCTCTTC. It yields the protein CASSWGVDEQLF.

The CDR3: CASSLEEGSSYEQYF. The CDR3 region has the DNA TGTGCCAGCAGCTTAGAGGAGGGATCTTCCTACGAGCAGTACTTC. This chain uses TRBV7-6 with TRBJ2-7; tentatively, D is TRBD2 (6 bases). This CDR3 region has 15 residues. V was cut by 1 base and J by 1 base, with 11 bases left in between. CDR1 is SGHVS and CDR2 is FNYEAQ in the germline V gene.

The genes are TRBV27 and TRBJ2-2, with 7 nucleotides matching TRBD2. V lost 7 bases and J lost 3; bases outside the gene matches: 11. Per the germline V gene, CDR1 is MNHEY and CDR2 is SMNVEV (reference sequence). The CDR3 has 16 amino acids. The DNA of the CDR3 is TGTGCCAGCAAACAGCTCACTAGCGCGCACACCGGGGAGCTGTTTTTT. Translation gives CASKQLTSAHTGELFF.

This chain links TRBV2 with TRBJ2-2; 14 bases line up with TRBD2. CDR1 is SNHLY, CDR2 FYNNEI, per germline. The CDR3 runs to 17 residues. V lost 6 bases, J lost 5 bases, and 8 bases stayed unmatched. CDR3 nucleotides: TGTGCCAGCAGGGTGACTAGCGGGGGGGTTTATACCGGGGAGCTGTTTTTT. Translating gives CASRVTSGGVYTGELFF.